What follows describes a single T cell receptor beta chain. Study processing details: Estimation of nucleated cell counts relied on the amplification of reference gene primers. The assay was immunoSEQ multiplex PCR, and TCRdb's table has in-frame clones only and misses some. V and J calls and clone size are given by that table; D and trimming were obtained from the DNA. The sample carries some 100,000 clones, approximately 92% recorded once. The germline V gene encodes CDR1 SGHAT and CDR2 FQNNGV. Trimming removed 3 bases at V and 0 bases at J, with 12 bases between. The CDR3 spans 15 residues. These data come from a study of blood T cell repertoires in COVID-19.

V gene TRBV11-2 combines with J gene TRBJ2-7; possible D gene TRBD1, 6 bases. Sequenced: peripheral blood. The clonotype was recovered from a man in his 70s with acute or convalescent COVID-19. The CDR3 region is CASSLDRGSSYEQYF. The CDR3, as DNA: TGTGCCAGCAGCTTGGATAGGGGGAGCTCCTACGAGCAGTACTTC.